This TCR beta chain was obtained from a study of shared clonotypes between healthy human individuals. Study findings and constraints: Shared clonotypes: about 5% naive CD4, 3% to 3.5% naive CD8, about 2.4% memory CD4, about 0.4% memory CD8. Non-shared clonotypes had lower generation probabilities than clonotypes shared by all four sorted-subset donors.

This table comes from immunoSEQ multiplex PCR, and its TCRdb copy is limited to in-frame clones, with some not included. The table lists about 2.4 million clones, over 85% of them singletons. In the case of this clone: The antigen is undetermined. This same CDR3 is encoded by further DNA sequences in the sample.

CDR3 length: 15 residues. From germline, CDR1 is SGHTA and CDR2 FQGNSA. V was trimmed by 3 bases and J by 1 base, leaving 12 bases between them. Sample: naive CD4+ T cells sorted from blood. Described subset: CD45RA+ positively selected. This sequence joins TRBV7-2 and TRBJ2-5, with a weak D call TRBD2 (6 bases). This sequence originates from a young man in good health. The CDR3 DNA is TGTGCCAGCAGCTTGGGTGGGCGGGGCCAAGAGACCCAGTACTTC. Protein sequence: CASSLGGRGQETQYF.